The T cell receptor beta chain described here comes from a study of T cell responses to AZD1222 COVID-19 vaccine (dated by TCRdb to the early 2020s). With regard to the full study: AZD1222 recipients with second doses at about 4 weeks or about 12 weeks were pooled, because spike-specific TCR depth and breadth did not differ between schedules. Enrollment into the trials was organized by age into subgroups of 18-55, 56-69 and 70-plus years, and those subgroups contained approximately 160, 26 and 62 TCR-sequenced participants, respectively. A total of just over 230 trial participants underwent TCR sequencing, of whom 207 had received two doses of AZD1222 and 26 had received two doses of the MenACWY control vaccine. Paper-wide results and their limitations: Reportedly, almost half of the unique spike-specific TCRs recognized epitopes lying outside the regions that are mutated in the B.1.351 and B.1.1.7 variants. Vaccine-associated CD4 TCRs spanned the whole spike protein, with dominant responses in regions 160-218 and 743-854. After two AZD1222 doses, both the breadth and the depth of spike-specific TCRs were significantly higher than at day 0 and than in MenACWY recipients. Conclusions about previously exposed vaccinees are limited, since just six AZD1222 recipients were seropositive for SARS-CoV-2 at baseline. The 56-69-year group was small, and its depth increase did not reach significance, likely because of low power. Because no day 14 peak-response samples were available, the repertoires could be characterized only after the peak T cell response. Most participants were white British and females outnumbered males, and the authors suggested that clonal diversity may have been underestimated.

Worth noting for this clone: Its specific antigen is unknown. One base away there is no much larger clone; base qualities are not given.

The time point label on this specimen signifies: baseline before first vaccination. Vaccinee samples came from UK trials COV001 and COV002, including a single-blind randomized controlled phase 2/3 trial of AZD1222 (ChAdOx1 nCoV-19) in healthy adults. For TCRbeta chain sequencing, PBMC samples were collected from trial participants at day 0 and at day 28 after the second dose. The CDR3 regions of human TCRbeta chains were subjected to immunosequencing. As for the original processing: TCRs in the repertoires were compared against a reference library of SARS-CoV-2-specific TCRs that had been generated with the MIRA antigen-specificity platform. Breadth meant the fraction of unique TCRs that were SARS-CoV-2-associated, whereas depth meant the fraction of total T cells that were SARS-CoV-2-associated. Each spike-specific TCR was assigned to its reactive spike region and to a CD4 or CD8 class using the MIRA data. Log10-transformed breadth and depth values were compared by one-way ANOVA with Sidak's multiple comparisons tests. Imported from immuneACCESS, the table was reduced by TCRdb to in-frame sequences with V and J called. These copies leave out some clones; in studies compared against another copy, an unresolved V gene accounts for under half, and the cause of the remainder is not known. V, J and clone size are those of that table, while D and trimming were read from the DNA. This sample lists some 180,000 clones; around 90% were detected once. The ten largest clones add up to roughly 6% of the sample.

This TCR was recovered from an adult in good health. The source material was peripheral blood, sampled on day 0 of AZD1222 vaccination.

The nucleotides read TGTGCCACCAGTGAGGTATCGGGACAGCGGGAGACCCAGTACTTC. This encodes CATSEVSGQRETQYF. Recombination connected TRBV24-1 to TRBJ2-5; 7 of the junction bases match TRBD1. Looking up the germline V gene yields CDR1 KGHDR and CDR2 SFDVKD. At the junction V is shortened by 4 bases and J by 5 bases; bases outside the gene matches: 9. Spanning cysteine to phenylalanine, the CDR3 consists of 15 amino acids. Left in the record is the CDR3 DNA by itself, 45 bases read in frame from the first base.